The sequence of this T cell receptor beta chain was determined in a study of blood T cell repertoires in COVID-19. In this sample, this clone turned up once. In the authors' methods: Amplification of reference gene primers was used by the study to estimate nucleated cell counts. TCRdb's copy holds only in-frame clones and misses some; the assay was immunoSEQ multiplex PCR. Clone size and the V and J calls come from that table; the DNA yielded D and trimming. The sample consists of 400,000 to 450,000 clones, roughly 88% of them appearing once. Between the trimmed V and J ends, which lost 0 bases and 6 bases, there was a span of 10 bases. The CDR3 has 15 amino acids. Germline assignment: CDR1 SGHRS and CDR2 YFSETQ.

The receptor's source is a woman aged 50 to 65 with COVID-19, enrolled during active disease. This sequence joins TRBV5-1 and TRBJ1-6; perhaps TRBD1 as D (5 bases). Sequenced input: peripheral blood. CDR3 in DNA: TGCGCCAGCAGCTTGGGGACCGGGGGTAATTCACCCCTCCACTTT. Translation gives CASSLGTGGNSPLHF.